A selection of T cell receptor beta chains follows, all from one sample in a study of CD8 T cells in Susac syndrome. TCRdb reanalysed the immunoSEQ multiplex PCR reads using MiXCR and keeps one entry per CDR3 protein. The sample lists 150,000 to 160,000 distinct CDR3 sequences, 85% to 95% occurring once. Input material: CD4+ T cells from PBMCs. These receptor sequences come from a human donor with Susac syndrome. Each CDR3 is given without its conserved first and last residue. Fields, in order: V gene, J gene, CDR3 protein.

V gene: TRBV29-1; J gene: TRBJ2-1; CDR3 protein: SVEIRDSQF
V gene: TRBV7-2; J gene: TRBJ2-7; CDR3 protein: ASSPAYEQY
V gene: TRBV3-1; J gene: TRBJ2-1; CDR3 protein: ASSHGTGGYNEQF
V gene: TRBV27; J gene: TRBJ2-4; CDR3 protein: ASSFPRALAKNIQY
V gene: TRBV7-2; J gene: TRBJ2-2; CDR3 protein: ASSLGLAGGANTGELF
V gene: TRBV23-1; J gene: TRBJ2-7; CDR3 protein: ASSQWEGSVNYEQY
V gene: TRBV12-3/TRBV12-4; J gene: TRBJ2-7; CDR3 protein: ASGPGGRDEQY
V gene: TRBV4-1; J gene: TRBJ1-6; CDR3 protein: ASSQGPQGALGSPLH
V gene: TRBV2; J gene: TRBJ2-7; CDR3 protein: ASSAQGYEQY
V gene: TRBV12-3/TRBV12-4; J gene: TRBJ1-1; CDR3 protein: ASSSNRGAF
V gene: TRBV20-1; J gene: TRBJ2-1; CDR3 protein: SASGGSGGTSYNEQF
V gene: TRBV14; J gene: TRBJ1-6; CDR3 protein: ASSPGGAAPLH
V gene: TRBV14; J gene: TRBJ2-5; CDR3 protein: ASSLRTSLVETQY
V gene: TRBV7-9; J gene: TRBJ1-5; CDR3 protein: ASSLDTLQPQH
V gene: TRBV4-2; J gene: TRBJ2-3; CDR3 protein: ASSLDSGTQY
V gene: TRBV29-1; J gene: TRBJ2-7; CDR3 protein: SVEKAKGGEQY
V gene: TRBV4-2; J gene: TRBJ2-6; CDR3 protein: ASSQPGTGLSGANVLT
V gene: TRBV14; J gene: TRBJ2-2; CDR3 protein: ASSQVAGELF
V gene: TRBV18; J gene: TRBJ1-5; CDR3 protein: ASSPSRTGNQPQH
V gene: TRBV7-8; J gene: TRBJ1-1; CDR3 protein: ASSLGPSPGSHTEAF
V gene: TRBV2; J gene: TRBJ1-2; CDR3 protein: ASSVGGRVNT
V gene: TRBV18; J gene: TRBJ1-6; CDR3 protein: ASSPKEQVNSPLH
V gene: TRBV9; J gene: TRBJ1-4; CDR3 protein: ASSVDGDRGGEKLF
V gene: TRBV7-8; J gene: TRBJ1-1; CDR3 protein: ASSPDGVTEAF
V gene: TRBV3-1; J gene: TRBJ1-4; CDR3 protein: ASSHRTREKLF
V gene: TRBV3-1; J gene: TRBJ1-5; CDR3 protein: ASSPSGQSNQPQH
V gene: TRBV5-1; J gene: TRBJ2-2; CDR3 protein: ASTGTGDSGELF
V gene: TRBV20-1; J gene: TRBJ2-1; CDR3 protein: SATYGEQF
V gene: TRBV2; J gene: TRBJ2-7; CDR3 protein: ASRAGLANEQY
V gene: TRBV2; J gene: TRBJ1-2; CDR3 protein: ASSRDRDGYT
V gene: TRBV9; J gene: TRBJ2-7; CDR3 protein: ASSVGTGNYEQY
V gene: TRBV18; J gene: TRBJ1-2; CDR3 protein: ASSRVLAGANYGYT
V gene: TRBV6-5; J gene: TRBJ2-5; CDR3 protein: ASGSGVRETQY
V gene: TRBV4-3; J gene: TRBJ1-2; CDR3 protein: ASSQDSNSYGYT
V gene: TRBV5-1; J gene: TRBJ2-2; CDR3 protein: ASSFFEKGELF
V gene: TRBV7-2; J gene: TRBJ1-6; CDR3 protein: ASSRESPSRSPLH
V gene: TRBV11-3; J gene: TRBJ2-7; CDR3 protein: ASSPRRDSYEQY
V gene: TRBV11-1; J gene: TRBJ1-1; CDR3 protein: ASSQTGTAF
V gene: TRBV9; J gene: TRBJ2-1; CDR3 protein: ASSVTSGEVEQF
V gene: TRBV5-1; J gene: TRBJ1-1; CDR3 protein: ASSLMDNTEAF
V gene: TRBV3-1; J gene: TRBJ1-1; CDR3 protein: ASSQEGQPAL